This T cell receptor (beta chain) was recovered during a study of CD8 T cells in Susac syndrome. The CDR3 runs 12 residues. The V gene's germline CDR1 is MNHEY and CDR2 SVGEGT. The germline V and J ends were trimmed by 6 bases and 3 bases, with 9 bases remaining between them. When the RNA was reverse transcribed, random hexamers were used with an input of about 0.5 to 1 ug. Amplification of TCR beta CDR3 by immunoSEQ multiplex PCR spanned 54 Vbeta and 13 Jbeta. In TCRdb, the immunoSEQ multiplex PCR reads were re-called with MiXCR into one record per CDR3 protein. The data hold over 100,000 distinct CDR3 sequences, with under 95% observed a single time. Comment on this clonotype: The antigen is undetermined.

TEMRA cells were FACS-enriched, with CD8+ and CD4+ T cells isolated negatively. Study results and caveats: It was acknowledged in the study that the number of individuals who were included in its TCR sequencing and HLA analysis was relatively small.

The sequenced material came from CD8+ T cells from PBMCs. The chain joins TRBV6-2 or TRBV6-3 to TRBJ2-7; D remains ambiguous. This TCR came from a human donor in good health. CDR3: CASRRTGYEQYF. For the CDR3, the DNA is TGTGCCAGCAGAAGGACGGGCTACGAGCAGTACTTC.